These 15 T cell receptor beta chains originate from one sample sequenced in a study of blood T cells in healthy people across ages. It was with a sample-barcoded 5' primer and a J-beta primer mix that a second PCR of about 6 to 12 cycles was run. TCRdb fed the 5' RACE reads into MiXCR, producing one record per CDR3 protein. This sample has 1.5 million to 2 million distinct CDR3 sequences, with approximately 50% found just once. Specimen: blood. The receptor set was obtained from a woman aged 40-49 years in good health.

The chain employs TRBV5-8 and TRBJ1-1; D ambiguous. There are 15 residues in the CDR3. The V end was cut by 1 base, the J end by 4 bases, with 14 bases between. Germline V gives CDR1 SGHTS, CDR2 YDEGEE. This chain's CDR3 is CASSLKHGGRTEAFF. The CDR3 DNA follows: TGTGCCAGCAGCTTGAAGCATGGCGGTCGCACTGAAGCTTTCTTT.

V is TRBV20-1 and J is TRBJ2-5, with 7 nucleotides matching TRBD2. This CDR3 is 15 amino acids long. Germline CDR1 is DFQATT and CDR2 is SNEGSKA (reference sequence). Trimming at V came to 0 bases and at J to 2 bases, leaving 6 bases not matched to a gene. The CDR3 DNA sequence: TGCAGTGCTAGAGATACTAGCGCCATTCAAGAGACCCAGTACTTC. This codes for CSARDTSAIQETQYF.

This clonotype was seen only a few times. CDR3 bases: TGCAGTGTTCAAGGAGGGGCCCCCTCTGGGGCCAACGTCCTGACTTTC. This translates into CSVQGGAPSGANVLTF. The chain carries TRBV20-1 and TRBJ2-6, with a weak D call TRBD2 (6 bases). The length of the CDR3 is 16 residues. V lost 7 bases, J lost 0 bases, and 16 bases lay in between. Germline CDR1 reads DFQATT; CDR2 reads SNEGSKA (reference sequence).

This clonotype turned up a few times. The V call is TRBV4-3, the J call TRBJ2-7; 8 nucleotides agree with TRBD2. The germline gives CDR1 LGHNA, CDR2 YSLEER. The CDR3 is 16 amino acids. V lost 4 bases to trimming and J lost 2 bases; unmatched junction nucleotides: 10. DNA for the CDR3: TGCGCCAGCAGCCTGCTTAGCGGGGCGAAAGCCTACGAGCAGTACTTC. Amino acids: CASSLLSGAKAYEQYF.

The CDR3 spells CASSEGGTGGEGYTF. The CDR3 nucleotides are TGCGCCAGCAGTGAAGGAGGGACAGGAGGGGAAGGCTACACCTTC. The chain combines TRBV10-1 with TRBJ1-2, with 8 bases identical to TRBD1. This CDR3 is 15 amino acids long. Germline V CDR1 and CDR2: WNHNN, SYGVQD (reference sequence). V trimming: 3 bases; J trimming: 8 bases; junction bases outside the gene matches: 11.

CDR3 nucleotides: TGTGCCAGCAGCTTAGGGGCCAGTCTCTCCTACGAGCAGTACTTC. Translating gives CASSLGASLSYEQYF. The chain combines TRBV7-2 with TRBJ2-7; D call uncertain. The CDR3 runs 15 residues. The V end lost 1 base, the J end lost 0 bases, and 10 bases lay between the germline ends. From germline, CDR1 is SGHTA and CDR2 FQGNSA.

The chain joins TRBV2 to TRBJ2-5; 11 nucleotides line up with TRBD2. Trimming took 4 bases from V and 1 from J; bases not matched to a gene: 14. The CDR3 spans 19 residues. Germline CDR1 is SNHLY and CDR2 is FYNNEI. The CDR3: CASSVVSGGAGSVQETQYF. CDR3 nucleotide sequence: TGTGCCAGCAGTGTTGTTAGCGGGGGGGCCGGTTCAGTCCAAGAGACCCAGTACTTC.

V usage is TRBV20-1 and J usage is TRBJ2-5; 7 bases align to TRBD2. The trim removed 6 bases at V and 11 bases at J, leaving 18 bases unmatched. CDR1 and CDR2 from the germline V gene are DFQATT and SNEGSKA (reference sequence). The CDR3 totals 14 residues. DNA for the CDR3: TGCAGTGCGCAGGAAGGACTAGTCTTCAATGAGCAGTACTTC. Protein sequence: CSAQEGLVFNEQYF.

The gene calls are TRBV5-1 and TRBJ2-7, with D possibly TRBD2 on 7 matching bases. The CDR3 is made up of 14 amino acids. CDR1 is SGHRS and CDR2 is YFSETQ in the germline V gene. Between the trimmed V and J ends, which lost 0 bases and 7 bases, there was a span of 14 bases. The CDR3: CASSLVSGGGEQYF. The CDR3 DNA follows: TGCGCCAGCAGCTTGGTTTCGGGGGGCGGTGAGCAGTACTTC.

CDR3: CASSIKEEPPGEQYF. The CDR3, as DNA: TGTGCCAGTAGTATTAAGGAGGAGCCCCCAGGTGAGCAGTACTTC. The chain is built from TRBV19 and TRBJ2-5; maybe TRBD2 (5 bases). From germline, CDR1 is LNHDA and CDR2 SQIVND (reference sequence). Trimming took 3 bases from V and 11 from J, leaving 22 bases between them. This CDR3 is built from 15 residues. Together with reference TRBV19 and TRBJ2-5, the CDR3 gives the full variable domain: DGGITQSPKYLFRKEGQNVTLSCEQNLNHDAMYWYRQDPGQGLRLIYYSQIVNDFQKGDIAEGYSVSREKKESFPLTVTSAQKNPTAFYLCASSIKEEPPGEQYFGPGTRLLVL.

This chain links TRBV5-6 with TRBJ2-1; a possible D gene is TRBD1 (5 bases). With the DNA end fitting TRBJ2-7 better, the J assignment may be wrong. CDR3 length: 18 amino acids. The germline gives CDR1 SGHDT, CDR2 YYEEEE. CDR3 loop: CASKAGAGLGSTYNEQYF. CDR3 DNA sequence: TGTGCCAGCAAAGCAGGAGCAGGGTTGGGTTCGACCTACAATGAGCAGTACTTC.

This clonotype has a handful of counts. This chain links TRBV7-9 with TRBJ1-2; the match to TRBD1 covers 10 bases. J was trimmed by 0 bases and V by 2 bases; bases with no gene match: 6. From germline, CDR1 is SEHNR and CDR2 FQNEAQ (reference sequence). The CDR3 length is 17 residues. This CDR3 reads CASSLSGTGDTNYGYTF. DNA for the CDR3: TGTGCCAGCAGCTTATCCGGGACAGGGGATACTAACTATGGCTACACCTTC.

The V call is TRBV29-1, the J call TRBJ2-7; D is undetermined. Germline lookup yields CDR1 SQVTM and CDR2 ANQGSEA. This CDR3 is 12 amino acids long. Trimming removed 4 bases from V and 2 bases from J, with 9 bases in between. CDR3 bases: TGCAGCGTTGCTAGATCAACCTACGAGCAGTACTTC. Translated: CSVARSTYEQYF.

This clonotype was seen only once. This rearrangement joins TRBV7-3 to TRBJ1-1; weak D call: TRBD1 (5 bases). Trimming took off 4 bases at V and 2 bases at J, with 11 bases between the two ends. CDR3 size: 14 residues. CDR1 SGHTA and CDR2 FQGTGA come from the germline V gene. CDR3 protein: CASSSEGLNTEAFF. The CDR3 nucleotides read TGTGCCAGCAGCTCGGAGGGACTAAACACTGAAGCTTTCTTT. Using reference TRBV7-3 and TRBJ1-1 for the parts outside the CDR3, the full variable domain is GAGVSQTPSNKVTEKGKYVELRCDPISGHTALYWYRQSLGQGPEFLIYFQGTGAADDSGLPNDRFFAVRPEGSVSTLKIQRTERGDSAVYLCASSSEGLNTEAFFGQGTRLTVV.

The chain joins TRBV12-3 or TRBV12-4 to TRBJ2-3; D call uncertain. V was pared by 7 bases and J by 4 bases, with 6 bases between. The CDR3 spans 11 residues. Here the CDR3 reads CASKRSDTQYF. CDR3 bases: TGTGCCAGCAAAAGGTCAGATACGCAGTATTTT.